The rows below give T cell receptor beta chains drawn from one sample of a study of beta chain features in type 1 diabetes. TCRdb's table, derived via immunoSEQ multiplex PCR, lists solely in-frame clones and lacks some. The sample carries around 250,000 clones, roughly 24% recorded once. The sequenced sample was naive CD4+ T cells from blood. The receptors were sampled from a young woman with type 1 diabetes. Each CDR3 is given with its conserved first and last residue. A D gene is named only where the DNA matches it firmly. Only part of the rows carry a size: once, few, many, or a class if the clone is expanded.

TRBD1	TRBJ2-1	TRBV5-1	few	CASSLAGQAYNEQFF	TGCGCCAGCAGCTTGGCGGGACAGGCCTACAATGAGCAGTTCTTC
NA	TRBJ1-2	TRBV7-9	NA	CASSFLVDAAGYTF	TGTGCCAGCAGCTTCCTAGTCGACGCCGCCGGCTACACCTTC
NA	TRBJ2-2	TRBV11-1	few	CASSARETGELFF	TGTGCCAGCAGCGCCAGGGAAACCGGGGAGCTGTTTTTT
TRBD2	TRBJ2-7	TRBV9	few	CASSVATSSGTSYEQYF	TGTGCCAGCAGCGTAGCTACGTCTAGCGGGACTTCCTACGAGCAGTACTTC
NA	TRBJ2-6	TRBV15	NA	CATSRDLSGANVLTF	TGTGCCACCAGCAGAGACCTCTCTGGGGCCAACGTCCTGACTTTC
NA	TRBJ2-3	TRBV9	few	CASSVASSTDTQYF	TGTGCCAGCAGCGTAGCCTCTAGCACAGATACGCAGTATTTT
NA	TRBJ2-7	TRBV7-2	NA	CASSRAYEQYF	TGTGCCAGCAGTCGGGCCTACGAGCAGTACTTC
NA	TRBJ2-7	TRBV4-1	NA	CASSQDSTREQYF	TGCGCCAGCAGCCAAGATTCTACCCGGGAGCAGTACTTC
TRBD1	TRBJ1-5	TRBV4-2	few	CASSQGGTGGRGNQPQHF	TGTGCCAGCAGCCAAGGGGGGACAGGGGGACGGGGCAATCAGCCCCAGCATTTT
NA	TRBJ2-5	TRBV29-1	NA	CSVELHQETQYF	TGCAGCGTTGAACTCCACCAAGAGACCCAGTACTTC
NA	TRBJ2-1	TRBV10-3	NA	CAIGEQGRRDNEQFF	TGTGCCATCGGGGAACAGGGGAGGAGGGACAATGAGCAGTTCTTC
NA	TRBJ2-7	TRBV30	NA	CAWAGTYEQYF	TGTGCCTGGGCGGGCACCTACGAGCAGTACTTC
NA	TRBJ2-7	TRBV2	few	CASSAYYEQYF	TGTGCCAGCAGTGCGTATTACGAGCAGTACTTC
NA	TRBJ1-1	TRBV6-5	few	CASSKTGLRTEAFF	TGTGCCAGCAGTAAGACAGGATTGAGAACTGAAGCTTTCTTT
NA	TRBJ1-2	TRBV4-1	NA	CASSQARARTYGYTF	TGCGCCAGCAGCCAAGCCAGGGCCAGGACCTATGGCTACACCTTC
TRBD2	TRBJ2-1	TRBV5-1	few	CASSLERLADNEQFF	TGCGCCAGCAGCTTGGAAAGGCTAGCGGACAATGAGCAGTTCTTC
NA	TRBJ2-7	TRBV25-1	NA	CASSAVGQIYEQYF	TGTGCCAGCAGTGCTGTAGGACAGATATACGAGCAGTACTTC
NA	TRBJ2-5	TRBV6-5	few	CASRETRQETQYF	TGTGCCAGCAGGGAGACTAGGCAAGAGACCCAGTACTTC
NA	TRBJ1-1	TRBV30	NA	CAWAREEPEAFF	TGTGCCTGGGCAAGGGAGGAGCCTGAAGCTTTCTTT
NA	TRBJ2-7	TRBV7-2	NA	CASSRTVHYEQYF	TGTGCCAGCAGTCGGACAGTTCACTACGAGCAGTACTTC
TRBD1	TRBJ2-7	TRBV30	NA	CAWSPLGQGTSYEQYF	TGTGCCTGGAGTCCCCTGGGACAGGGTACCTCCTACGAGCAGTACTTC
TRBD2	TRBJ2-2	TRBV9	NA	CASSVTSRNTGELFF	TGTGCCAGCAGCGTGACTAGCAGGAACACCGGGGAGCTGTTTTTT
TRBD1	TRBJ2-7	TRBV11-2	few	CASSHPPPGQYIYEQYF	TGTGCCAGCAGCCACCCCCCACCGGGACAGTATATCTACGAGCAGTACTTC
NA	TRBJ1-1	TRBV29-1	NA	CSARVNAEAFF	TGCAGCGCGCGGGTGAACGCTGAAGCTTTCTTT